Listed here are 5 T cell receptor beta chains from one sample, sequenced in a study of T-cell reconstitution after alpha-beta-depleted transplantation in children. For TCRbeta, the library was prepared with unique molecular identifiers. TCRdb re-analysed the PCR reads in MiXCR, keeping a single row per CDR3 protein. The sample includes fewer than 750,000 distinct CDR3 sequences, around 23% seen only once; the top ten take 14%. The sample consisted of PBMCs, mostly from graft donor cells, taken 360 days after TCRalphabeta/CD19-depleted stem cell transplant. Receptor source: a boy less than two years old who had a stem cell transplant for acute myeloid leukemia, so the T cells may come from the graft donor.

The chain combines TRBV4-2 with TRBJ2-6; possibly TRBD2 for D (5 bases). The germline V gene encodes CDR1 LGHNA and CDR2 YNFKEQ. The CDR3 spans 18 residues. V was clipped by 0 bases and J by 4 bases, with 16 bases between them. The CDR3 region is CASSQEEGPNPGANVLTF. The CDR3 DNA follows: TGTGCCAGCAGCCAAGAAGAGGGTCCTAACCCGGGGGCCAACGTCCTGACTTTC.

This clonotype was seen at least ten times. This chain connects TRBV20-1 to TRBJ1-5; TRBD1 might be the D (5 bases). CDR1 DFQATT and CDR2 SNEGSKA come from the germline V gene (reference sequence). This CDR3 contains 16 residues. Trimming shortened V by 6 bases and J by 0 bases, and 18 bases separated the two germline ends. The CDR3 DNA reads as TGCAGTGCGGGGGTCAGAGCCTACGATAGCAATCAGCCCCAGCATTTT. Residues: CSAGVRAYDSNQPQHF.

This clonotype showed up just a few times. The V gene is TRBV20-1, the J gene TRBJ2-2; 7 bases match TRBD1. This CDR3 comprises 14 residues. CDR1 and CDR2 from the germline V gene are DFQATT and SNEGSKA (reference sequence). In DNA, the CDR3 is TGCAGCGTGACCGGGACAGCGAACACCGGGGAGCTGTTTTTT. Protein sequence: CSVTGTANTGELFF.

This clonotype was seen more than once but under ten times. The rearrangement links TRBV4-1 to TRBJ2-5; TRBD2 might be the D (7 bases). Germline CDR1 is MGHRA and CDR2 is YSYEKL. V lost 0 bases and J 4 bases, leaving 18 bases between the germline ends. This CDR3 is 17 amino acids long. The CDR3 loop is CASSQDLSGGRGETQYF. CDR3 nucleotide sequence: TGCGCCAGCAGCCAAGATCTATCGGGGGGCCGGGGAGAGACCCAGTACTTC.

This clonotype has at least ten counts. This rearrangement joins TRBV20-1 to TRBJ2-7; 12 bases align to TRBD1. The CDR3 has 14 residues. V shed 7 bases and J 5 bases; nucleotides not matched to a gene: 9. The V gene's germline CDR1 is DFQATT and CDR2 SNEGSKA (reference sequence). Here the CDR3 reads CSGRDRGLEDEQYF. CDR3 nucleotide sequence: TGCAGTGGTAGGGACAGGGGGCTGGAGGACGAGCAGTACTTC.